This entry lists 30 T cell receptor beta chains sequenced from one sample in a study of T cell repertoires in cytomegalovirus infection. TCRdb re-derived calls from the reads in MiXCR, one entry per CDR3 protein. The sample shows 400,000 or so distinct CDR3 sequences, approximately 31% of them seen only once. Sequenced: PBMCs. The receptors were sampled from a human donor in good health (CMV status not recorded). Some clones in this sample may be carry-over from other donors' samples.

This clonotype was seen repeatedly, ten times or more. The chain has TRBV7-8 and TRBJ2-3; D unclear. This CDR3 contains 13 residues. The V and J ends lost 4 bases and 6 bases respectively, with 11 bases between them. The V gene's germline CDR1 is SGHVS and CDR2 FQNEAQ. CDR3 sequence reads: CASSSGFGDTQYF. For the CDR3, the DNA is TGTGCCAGCAGCTCAGGTTTCGGGGATACGCAGTATTTT.

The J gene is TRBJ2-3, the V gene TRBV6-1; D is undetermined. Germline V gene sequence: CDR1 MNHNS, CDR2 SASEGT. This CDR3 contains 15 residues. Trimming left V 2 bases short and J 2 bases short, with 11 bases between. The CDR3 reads CASSERVGHTDTQYF. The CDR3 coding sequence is TGTGCCAGCAGTGAAAGGGTAGGGCACACAGATACGCAGTATTTT.

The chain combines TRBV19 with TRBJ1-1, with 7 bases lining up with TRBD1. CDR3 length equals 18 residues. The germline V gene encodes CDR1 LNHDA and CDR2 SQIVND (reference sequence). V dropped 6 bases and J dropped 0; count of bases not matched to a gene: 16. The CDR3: CASRPDRALKLMNTEAFF. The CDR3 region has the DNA TGTGCCAGTAGACCAGACAGGGCGTTGAAACTCATGAACACTGAAGCTTTCTTT.

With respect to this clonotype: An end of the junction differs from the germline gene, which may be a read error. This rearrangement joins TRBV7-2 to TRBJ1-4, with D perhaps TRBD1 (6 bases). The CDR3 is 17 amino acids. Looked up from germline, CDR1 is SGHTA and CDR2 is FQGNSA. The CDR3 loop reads CARSLAPDRWISEKMFF. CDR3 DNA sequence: TGTGCCAGAAGCTTAGCTCCTGACAGGTGGATCTCGGAAAAAATGTTTTTT.

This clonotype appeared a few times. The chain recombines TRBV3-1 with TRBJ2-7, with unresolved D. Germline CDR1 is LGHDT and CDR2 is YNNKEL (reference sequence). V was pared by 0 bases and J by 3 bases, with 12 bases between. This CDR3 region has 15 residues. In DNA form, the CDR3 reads TGTGCCAGCAGCCAAGATAACGGATCCGGCTACGAGCAGTACTTC. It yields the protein CASSQDNGSGYEQYF.

The CDR3 DNA reads TGCGCCAGCAGCCAAGGCTTCAGCGGGGGGGACCCCCAGTACTTC. It specifies CASSQGFSGGDPQYF. The V and J genes are TRBV4-3 and TRBJ2-7; 10 bases align to TRBD2. Losses at the gene ends were 1 base for V and 10 bases for J; bases not matched to a gene: 10. The CDR3 is made up of 15 amino acids. CDR1 is LGHNA and CDR2 is YSLEER in the germline V gene.

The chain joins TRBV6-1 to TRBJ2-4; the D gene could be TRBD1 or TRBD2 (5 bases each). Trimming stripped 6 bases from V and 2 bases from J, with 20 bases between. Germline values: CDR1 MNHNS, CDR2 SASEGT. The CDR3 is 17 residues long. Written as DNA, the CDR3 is TGTGCCAGCAGACTCGGGACCCTCCAAGGGACCAAAAACATTCAGTACTTC. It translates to CASRLGTLQGTKNIQYF.

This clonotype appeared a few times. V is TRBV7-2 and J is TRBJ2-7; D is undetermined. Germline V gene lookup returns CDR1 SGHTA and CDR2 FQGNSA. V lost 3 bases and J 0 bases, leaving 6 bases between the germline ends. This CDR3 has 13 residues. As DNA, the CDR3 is TGTGCCAGCAGCTTGACCCGCTCCTACGAGCAGTACTTC. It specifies CASSLTRSYEQYF.

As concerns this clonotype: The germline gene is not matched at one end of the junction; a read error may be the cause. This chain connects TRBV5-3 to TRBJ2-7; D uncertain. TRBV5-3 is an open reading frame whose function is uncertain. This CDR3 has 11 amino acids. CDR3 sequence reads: CASSSAVEQYF. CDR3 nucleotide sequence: TGTGCCAGCAGCTCCGCGGTGGAGCAGTACTTC.

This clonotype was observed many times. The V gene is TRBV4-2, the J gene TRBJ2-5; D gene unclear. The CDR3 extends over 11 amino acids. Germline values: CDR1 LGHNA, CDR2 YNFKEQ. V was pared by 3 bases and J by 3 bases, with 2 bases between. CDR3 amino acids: CASSQKETQYF. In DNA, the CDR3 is TGTGCCAGCAGCCAGAAAGAGACCCAGTACTTC.

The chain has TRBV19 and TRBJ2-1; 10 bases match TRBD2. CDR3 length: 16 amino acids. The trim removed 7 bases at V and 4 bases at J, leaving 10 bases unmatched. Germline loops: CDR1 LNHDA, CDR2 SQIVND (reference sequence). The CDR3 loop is CASTISGLADYNEQFF. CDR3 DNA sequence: TGTGCCAGTACCATATCAGGACTAGCGGATTACAATGAGCAGTTCTTC.

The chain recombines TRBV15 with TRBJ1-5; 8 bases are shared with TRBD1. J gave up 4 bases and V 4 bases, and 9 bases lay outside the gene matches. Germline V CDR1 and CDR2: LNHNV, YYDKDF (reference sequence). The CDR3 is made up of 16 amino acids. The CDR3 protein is CATSNSIRTGNQPQHF. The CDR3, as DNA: TGTGCCACCAGCAACTCTATTAGGACAGGGAATCAGCCCCAGCATTTT.

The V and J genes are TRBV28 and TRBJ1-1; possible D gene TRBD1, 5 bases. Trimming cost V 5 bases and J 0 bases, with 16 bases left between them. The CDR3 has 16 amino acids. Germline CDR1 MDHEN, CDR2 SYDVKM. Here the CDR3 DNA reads TGTGCCAGCAGTCCCGGTGGGGGGATTATGAACACTGAAGCTTTCTTT. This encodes CASSPGGGIMNTEAFF.

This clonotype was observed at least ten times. CDR3 protein: CASSFRNSYEQYF. In DNA, the CDR3 is TGTGCCAGCAGTTTTAGGAACTCCTACGAGCAGTACTTC. This sequence joins TRBV28 and TRBJ2-7; D ambiguous. With 3 bases removed from V and 0 bases from J, the gap between germline ends came to 6 bases. The germline V gene encodes CDR1 MDHEN and CDR2 SYDVKM. This CDR3 region has 13 residues. Full variable domain (rest looked up from reference TRBV28 and TRBJ2-7): DVKVTQSSRYLVKRTGEKVFLECVQDMDHENMFWYRQDPGLGLRLIYFSYDVKMKEKGDIPEGYSVSREKKERFSLILESASTNQTSMYLCASSFRNSYEQYFGPGTRLTVT.

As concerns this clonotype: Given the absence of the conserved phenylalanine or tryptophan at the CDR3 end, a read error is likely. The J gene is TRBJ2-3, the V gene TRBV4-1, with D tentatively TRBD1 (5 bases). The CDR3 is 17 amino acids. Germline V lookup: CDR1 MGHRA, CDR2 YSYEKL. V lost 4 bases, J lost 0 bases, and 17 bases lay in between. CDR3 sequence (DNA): TGCGCCAGCAGCCTTGCTCCAGCTGGGGCTAGCACAGATACGCAGTATTGT. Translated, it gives CASSLAPAGASTDTQYC.

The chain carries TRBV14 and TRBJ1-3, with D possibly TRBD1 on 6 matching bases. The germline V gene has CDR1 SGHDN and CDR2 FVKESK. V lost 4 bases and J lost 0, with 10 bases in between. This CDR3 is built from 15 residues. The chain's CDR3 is CASSRGAFSGNTIYF. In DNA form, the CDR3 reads TGTGCCAGCAGCCGGGGGGCGTTCTCTGGAAACACCATATATTTT.

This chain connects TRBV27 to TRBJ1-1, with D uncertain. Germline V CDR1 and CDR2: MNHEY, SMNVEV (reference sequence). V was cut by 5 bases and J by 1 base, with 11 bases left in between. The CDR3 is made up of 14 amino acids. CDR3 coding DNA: TGTGCCAGCAGTGTTCGGATTCCGAACACTGAAGCTTTCTTT. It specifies CASSVRIPNTEAFF.

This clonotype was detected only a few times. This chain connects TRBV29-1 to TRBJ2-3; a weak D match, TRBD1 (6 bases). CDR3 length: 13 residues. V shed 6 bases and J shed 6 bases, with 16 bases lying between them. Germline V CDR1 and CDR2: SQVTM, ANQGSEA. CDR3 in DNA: TGCAGCGTCGAGGACAGCCGAGGGGATACGCAGTATTTT. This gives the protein CSVEDSRGDTQYF.

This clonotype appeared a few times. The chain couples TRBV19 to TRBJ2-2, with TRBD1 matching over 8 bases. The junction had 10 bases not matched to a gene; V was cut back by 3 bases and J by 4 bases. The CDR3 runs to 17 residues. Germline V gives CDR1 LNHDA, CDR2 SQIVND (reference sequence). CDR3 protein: CASSIKLDRATTGELFF. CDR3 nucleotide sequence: TGTGCCAGTAGTATTAAGCTGGACAGGGCGACCACCGGGGAGCTGTTTTTT.

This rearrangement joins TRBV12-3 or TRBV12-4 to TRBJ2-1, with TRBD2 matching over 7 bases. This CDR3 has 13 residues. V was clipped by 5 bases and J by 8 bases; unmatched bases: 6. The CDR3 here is CASSQDRGDEQFF. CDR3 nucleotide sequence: TGTGCCAGCAGTCAAGACCGGGGGGATGAGCAGTTCTTC.

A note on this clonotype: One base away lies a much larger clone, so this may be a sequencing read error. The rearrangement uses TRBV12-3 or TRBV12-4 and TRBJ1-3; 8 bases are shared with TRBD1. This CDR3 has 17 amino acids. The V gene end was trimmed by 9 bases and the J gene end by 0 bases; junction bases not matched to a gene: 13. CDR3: CARRGTGKPHSGNTIYF. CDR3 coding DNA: TGTGCCAGAAGGGGGACAGGAAAGCCCCACTCTGGAAACACCATATATTTT.

The DNA for the CDR3 is TGCGCCAGCAGCTTGGAGGGGTTGATGAACACTGAAGCTTTCTTT. Translating gives CASSLEGLMNTEAFF. The chain links TRBV5-1 to TRBJ1-1, with a possible D match to TRBD1 (5 bases). Per the germline V gene, CDR1 is SGHRS and CDR2 is YFSETQ. The CDR3 has 15 residues. The V and J ends lost 0 bases and 0 bases respectively, with 9 bases between them. The whole variable domain, filled in from reference TRBV5-1 and TRBJ1-1, reads KAGVTQTPRYLIKTRGQQVTLSCSPISGHRSVSWYQQTPGQGLQFLFEYFSETQRNKGNFPGRFSGRQFSNSRSEMNVSTLELGDSALYLCASSLEGLMNTEAFFGQGTRLTVV.

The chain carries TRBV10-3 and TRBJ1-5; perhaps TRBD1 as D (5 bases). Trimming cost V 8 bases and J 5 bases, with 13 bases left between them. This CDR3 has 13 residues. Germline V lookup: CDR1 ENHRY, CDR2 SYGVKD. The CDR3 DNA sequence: TGTGCCATCTCGGGGACGGAGCATCAGCCCCAGCATTTT. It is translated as CAISGTEHQPQHF.

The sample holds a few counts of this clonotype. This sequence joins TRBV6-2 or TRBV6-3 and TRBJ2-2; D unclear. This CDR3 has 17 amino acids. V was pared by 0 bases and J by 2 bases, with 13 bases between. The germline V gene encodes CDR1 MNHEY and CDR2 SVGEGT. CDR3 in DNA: TGTGCCAGCAGTTACTCTCTGGCAGGCCTAAACACCGGGGAGCTGTTTTTT. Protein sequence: CASSYSLAGLNTGELFF.

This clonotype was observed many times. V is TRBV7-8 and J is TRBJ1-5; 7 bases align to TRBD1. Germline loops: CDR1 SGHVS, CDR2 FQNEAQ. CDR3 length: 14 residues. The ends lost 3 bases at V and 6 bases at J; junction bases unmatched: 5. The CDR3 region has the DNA TGTGCCAGCAGCTTCGCGACAGGGACTCAGCCCCAGCATTTT. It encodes CASSFATGTQPQHF.

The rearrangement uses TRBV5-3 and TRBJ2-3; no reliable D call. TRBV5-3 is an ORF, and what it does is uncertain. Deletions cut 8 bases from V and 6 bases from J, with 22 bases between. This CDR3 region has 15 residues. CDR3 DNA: TGTGCCAGCAGGCATGGACCGGTTCCTCAGGATACGCAGTATTTT. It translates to CASRHGPVPQDTQYF.

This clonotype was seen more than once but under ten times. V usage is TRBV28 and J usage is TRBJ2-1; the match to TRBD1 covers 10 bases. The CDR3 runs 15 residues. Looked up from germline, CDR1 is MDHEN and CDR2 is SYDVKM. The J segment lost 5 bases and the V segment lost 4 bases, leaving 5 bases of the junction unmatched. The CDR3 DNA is TGTGCCAGCAGTTCCTGGACAGGGGGAGACAATGAGCAGTTCTTC. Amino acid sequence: CASSSWTGGDNEQFF.

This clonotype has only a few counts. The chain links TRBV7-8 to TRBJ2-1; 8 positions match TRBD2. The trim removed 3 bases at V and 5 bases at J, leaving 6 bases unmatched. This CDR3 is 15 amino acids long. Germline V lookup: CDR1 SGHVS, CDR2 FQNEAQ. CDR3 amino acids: CASSFGGVLHNEQFF. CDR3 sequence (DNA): TGTGCCAGCAGCTTCGGGGGGGTGTTGCACAATGAGCAGTTCTTC.

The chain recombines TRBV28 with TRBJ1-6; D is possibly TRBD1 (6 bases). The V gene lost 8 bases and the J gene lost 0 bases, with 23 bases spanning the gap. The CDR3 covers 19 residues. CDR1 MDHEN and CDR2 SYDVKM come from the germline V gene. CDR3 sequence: CASRTTGSPWGSYNSPLHF. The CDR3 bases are TGTGCCAGCCGCACAACAGGGTCCCCATGGGGCTCCTATAATTCACCCCTCCACTTT. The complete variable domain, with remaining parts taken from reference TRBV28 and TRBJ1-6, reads DVKVTQSSRYLVKRTGEKVFLECVQDMDHENMFWYRQDPGLGLRLIYFSYDVKMKEKGDIPEGYSVSREKKERFSLILESASTNQTSMYLCASRTTGSPWGSYNSPLHFGNGTRLTVT.

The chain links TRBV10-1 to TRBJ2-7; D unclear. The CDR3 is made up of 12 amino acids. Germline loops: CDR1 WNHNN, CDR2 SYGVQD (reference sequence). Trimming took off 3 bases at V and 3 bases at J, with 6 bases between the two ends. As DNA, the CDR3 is TGCGCCAGCAGTGAAAACGGCTACGAGCAGTACTTC. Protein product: CASSENGYEQYF.